This T cell receptor (beta chain) comes out of a study of response to subunit inactivated influenza vaccine. Findings and caveats of the study: The authors suggested that few new T cells are recruited per seasonal influenza vaccination.

Each CDR3 protein gets one entry after TCRdb re-called the RT-PCR reads with MiXCR. Here the sample spans 650,000 or so distinct CDR3 sequences, approximately 14% being singletons. Germline V gene lookup returns CDR1 SQVTM and CDR2 ANQGSEA. Deletions cut 6 bases from V and 2 bases from J, with 10 bases between. The CDR3 has 12 residues. In the case of this clonotype: The target antigen is unknown.

The chain couples TRBV29-1 to TRBJ1-2, with D perhaps TRBD1 (5 bases). The sequencing used PBMCs from blood, collected approximately 15 days before vaccination. This receptor was obtained from a man between 50 and 59 years old who received an inactivated influenza vaccine. CDR3 nucleotides: TGCAGCGTCGCCAGGGTCAACTATGGCTACACCTTC. It codes for CSVARVNYGYTF.